One T cell receptor beta chain is described in this entry. Its antigen is still unknown. The input lacks base qualities; no much larger clone sits a single base away. The library was generated by RACE. Sequencing used a NextSeq 500. During library preparation, unique molecular identifiers were attached to individual cDNA molecules so that TCRs could be counted quantitatively and reproducibly. Both TCR alpha and TCR beta chains were sequenced from each blood RNA sample. Processing in the source paper ran as follows. The median number of TCRs per sample was 95,638, ranging from about 23,224 to 700,000. The Decombinator software suite was used to annotate the V, J and CDR3 of the TCR reads. To make PS versus PT1 abundance plots, every sample was subsampled to the same number of TCRs (28,000). TCRs were defined as expanded if absent before sensitization and observed at least eight times at the 2-week time point. TCRdb itself trimmed the public reads at Q25 with fastp, ran MiXCR and retained productive beta chains. For every CDR3 protein sequence, its rows merge into one entry that carries the most common genes and DNA. For this entry, the V and J calls and clone size follow TCRdb and not the study's own pipeline. The sample table lists about 96,000 distinct CDR3 sequences, 9.3% of them with a count of one. Clones ranked in the top ten supply approximately 2% of the sample.

The sample originates from a study of human T cells and chemical hapten exposure (dated by TCRdb to 2020 to 2022). Looking at the study overall: For sensitization, 2% DPC in acetone was applied to a roughly 2 cm by roughly 2 cm area of upper inner arm skin. Weekly therapeutic DPC doses were additionally applied to the scalp of patients throughout the approximately 24-week study period. Patch testing on the upper back used Finn chambers containing 0.01% DPC, with scoring done after 6 days according to International Contact Dermatitis Research Group standards. The mostly female patient cohort included alopecia areata with under or over 50% scalp involvement, alopecia totalis and alopecia universalis. The libraries were sequenced as a pool, and the TCR yield per sample differed mostly because of small variations in library volumes within the pool. In alopecia patients, the study followed how the peripheral blood TCR repertoire changed in vivo over primary and secondary sensitization to diphenylcyclopropenone (DPC), a hapten. Blood was sampled from patients pre-sensitization (week 0) and at 2, 6 and about 24 weeks after DPC sensitization. For TCR sequencing, blood came from 25 to 35 alopecia patients at anywhere from one to four time points (pre-sensitization, 2, 6 and 24 weeks). General findings and caveats noted by the study authors: After repeated subsampling, the strength of the expansion versus patch-test correlation and the threshold at which it became significant changed. Compared with pre-sensitization or healthy control sets, expanded TCRs formed significantly more large CDR3 similarity clusters, which is consistent with antigen-driven responses. DPC sensitization did not change the number of TCRs with a frequency above 1 in 1000, and there was no evidence of changes in global repertoire structure. Because all patients had alopecia, a presumed autoimmune disease, the immune response of the patients might differ from that of healthy individuals. The number of PT1 expanded TCRs positively correlated with patch test score, significant at thresholds 8, 16 and 32 but not 4.

The CDR3, cysteine through phenylalanine, is 15 amino acids long. Only the CDR3 DNA stays, 45 bases, in frame from base 1. Reading the germline V gene (reference sequence) gives CDR1 LNHDA and CDR2 SQIVND. Unmatched junction bases come to 0, with V trimmed by 4 bases and J by 0 bases. The sample's time point label, decoded: patch test 2, 6 weeks after DPC sensitization. The treatment or condition label, as the study defines it: therapeutic diphenylcyclopropenone sensitization with weekly scalp DPC. At every patch-test visit, the blood draw took place before the patch test was put on. Patients were considered eligible if aged 18 to 70, diagnosed with alopecia and deemed suitable for DPC therapy, and patients were excluded if pregnant. Unfractionated whole blood was collected in Tempus Blood RNA tubes, and total RNA was extracted from that blood.

The starting material was whole blood, obtained in connection with sensitization to the hapten diphenylcyclopropenone (DPC). The source of this sequence is a woman in her forties with alopecia areata. Some clones in this sample may be carry-over from other donors' samples. The chain couples TRBV19 to TRBJ2-2, and TRBD2 matches 9 of the central bases. The CDR3 loop reads CASSTSGANTGELFF. Read as DNA, the sequence is TGTGCCAGTAGTACTAGCGGGGCGAACACCGGGGAGCTGTTTTTT.